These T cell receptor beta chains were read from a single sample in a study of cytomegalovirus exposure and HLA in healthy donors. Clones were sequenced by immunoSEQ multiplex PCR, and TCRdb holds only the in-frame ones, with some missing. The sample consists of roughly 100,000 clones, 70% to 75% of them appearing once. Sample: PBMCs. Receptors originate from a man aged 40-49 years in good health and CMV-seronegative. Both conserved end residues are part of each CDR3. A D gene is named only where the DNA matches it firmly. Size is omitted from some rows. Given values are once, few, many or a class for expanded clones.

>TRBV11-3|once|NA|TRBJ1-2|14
CASSQGSVVDGYTF
TGTGCCAGCAGTCAGGGCTCTGTAGTCGATGGCTACACCTTC
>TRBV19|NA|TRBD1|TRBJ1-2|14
CASSRDRDNYGYTF
TGTGCCAGTAGTAGGGACAGGGATAACTATGGCTACACCTTC
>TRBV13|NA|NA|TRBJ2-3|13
CASRGGRTDTQYF
TGTGCCAGCAGAGGCGGGCGCACAGATACGCAGTATTTT
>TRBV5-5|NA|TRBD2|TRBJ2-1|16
CASSAGLAGLYNEQFF
TGTGCCAGCAGCGCGGGACTAGCGGGACTATACAATGAGCAGTTCTTC
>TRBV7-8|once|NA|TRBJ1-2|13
CASSLVGGYGYTF
TGTGCCAGCAGCCTAGTGGGGGGCTATGGCTACACCTTC
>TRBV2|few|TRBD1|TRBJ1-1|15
CASSEGTGRNTEAFF
TGTGCCAGCAGTGAAGGGACAGGGAGAAACACTGAAGCTTTCTTT
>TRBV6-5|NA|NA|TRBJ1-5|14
CASSYDSFNQPQHF
TGTGCCAGCAGTTACGACAGTTTCAATCAGCCCCAGCATTTT
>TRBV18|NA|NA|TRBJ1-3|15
CASSPVGFSGNTIYF
TGTGCCAGCTCACCGGTCGGGTTCTCTGGAAACACCATATATTTT
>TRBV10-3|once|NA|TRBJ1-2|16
CAISESGAARTYGYTF
TGTGCCATCAGTGAGTCGGGGGCAGCGAGAACCTATGGCTACACCTTC
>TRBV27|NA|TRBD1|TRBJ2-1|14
CASSWTGGNYEQFF
TGTGCCAGCAGCTGGACAGGGGGAAATTATGAGCAGTTCTTC
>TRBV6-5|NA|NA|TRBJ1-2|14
CASSYSKGGFGYTF
TGTGCCAGCAGTTACTCGAAAGGGGGTTTTGGCTACACCTTC
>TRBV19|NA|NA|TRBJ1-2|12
CASSIRGLGYTF
TGTGCCAGTAGTATCCGCGGTCTTGGCTACACCTTC
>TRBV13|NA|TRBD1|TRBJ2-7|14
CASSSDRGNHEQYF
TGTGCCAGCAGCTCGGACAGGGGAAACCACGAGCAGTACTTC
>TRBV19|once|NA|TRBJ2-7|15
CASRPLGGTAYEQYF
TGTGCCAGTAGACCTTTAGGCGGGACAGCTTACGAGCAGTACTTC
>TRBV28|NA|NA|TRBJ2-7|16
CASSLDEIAGAYEQYF
TGTGCCAGCAGTTTAGACGAAATAGCCGGAGCCTACGAGCAGTACTTC
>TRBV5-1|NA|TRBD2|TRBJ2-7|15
CASSLEERGSYEQYF
TGCGCCAGCAGCTTGGAGGAGCGGGGCTCCTACGAGCAGTACTTC
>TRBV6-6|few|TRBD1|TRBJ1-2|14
CASSYGGTVDGYTF
TGTGCCAGCAGTTACGGGGGGACAGTCGATGGCTACACCTTC
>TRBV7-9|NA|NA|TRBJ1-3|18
CASSHDGAGSSSGNTIYF
TGTGCCAGCAGCCATGATGGGGCAGGATCTAGCTCTGGAAACACCATATATTTT
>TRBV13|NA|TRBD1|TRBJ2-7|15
CASSLQGQGSDEQYF
TGTGCCAGCAGCCTCCAGGGACAGGGGTCCGACGAGCAGTACTTC
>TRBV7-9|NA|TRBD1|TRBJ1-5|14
CASSWTGGQSPQHF
TGTGCCAGCAGCTGGACAGGGGGCCAATCGCCCCAGCATTTT
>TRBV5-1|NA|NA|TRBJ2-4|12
CASSSRENIQYF
TGCGCCAGCAGCAGCCGGGAAAACATTCAGTACTTC
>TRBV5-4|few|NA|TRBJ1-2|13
CASSFDGDYGYTF
TGTGCCAGCAGCTTCGACGGAGACTATGGCTACACCTTC
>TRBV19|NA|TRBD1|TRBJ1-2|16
CASSIDLTGWDYGYTF
TGTGCCAGTAGTATAGATCTGACAGGGTGGGACTATGGCTACACCTTC
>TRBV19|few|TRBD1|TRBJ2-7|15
CASTFRDRGSYEQYF
TGTGCCAGTACGTTCCGGGACAGGGGCTCCTACGAGCAGTACTTC
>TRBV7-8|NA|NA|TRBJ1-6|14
CASSPTGNNSPLHF
TGTGCCAGCAGCCCTACGGGGAATAATTCACCCCTCCACTTT
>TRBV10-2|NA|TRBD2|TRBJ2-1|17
CASSGFTSGVSYNEQFF
TGCGCCAGCAGCGGGTTTACTAGCGGGGTATCCTACAATGAGCAGTTCTTC
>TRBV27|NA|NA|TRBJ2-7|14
CASSFWDTSYEQYF
TGTGCCAGCAGTTTTTGGGACACCTCCTACGAGCAGTACTTC
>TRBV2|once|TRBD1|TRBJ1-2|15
CASTRRTGLNYGYTF
TGTGCCAGCACCCGAAGGACAGGGTTGAACTATGGCTACACCTTC
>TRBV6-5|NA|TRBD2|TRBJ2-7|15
CASSYLAGGPGEQYF
TGTGCCAGCAGTTATCTAGCGGGGGGGCCAGGGGAGCAGTACTTC
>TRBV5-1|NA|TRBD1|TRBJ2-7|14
CASSYLTGGGEQYF
TGCGCCAGCAGCTACCTGACAGGGGGAGGCGAGCAGTACTTC
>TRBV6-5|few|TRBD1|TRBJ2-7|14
CASSEGDSPHEQYF
TGTGCCAGCAGTGAAGGGGACAGCCCCCACGAGCAGTACTTC
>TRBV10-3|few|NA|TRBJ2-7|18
CAISDDYNQYRSSYEQYF
TGTGCCATCAGTGATGACTATAACCAATACAGAAGCTCCTACGAGCAGTACTTC
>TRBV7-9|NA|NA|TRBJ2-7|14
CASTRSLDDYEQYF
TGTGCCAGCACCCGGAGCCTGGATGATTACGAGCAGTACTTC
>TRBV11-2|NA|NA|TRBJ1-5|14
CASSFSGVSQPQHF
TGTGCCAGCAGCTTTTCGGGGGTTAGTCAGCCCCAGCATTTT
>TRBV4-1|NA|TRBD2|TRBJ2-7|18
CASSQDSLLAGGPHEQYF
TGCGCCAGCAGCCAAGATTCCCTTCTAGCGGGAGGGCCCCACGAGCAGTACTTC
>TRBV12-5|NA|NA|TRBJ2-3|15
CASGPSGGMADTQYF
TGTGCTAGTGGACCGTCGGGGGGCATGGCAGATACGCAGTATTTT
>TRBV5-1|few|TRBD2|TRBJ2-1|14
CASIDTSGYNEQFF
TGCGCCAGCATTGATACTAGCGGATACAATGAGCAGTTCTTC
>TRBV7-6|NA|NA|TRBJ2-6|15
CASSPFGTGANVLTF
TGTGCCAGCAGCCCGTTCGGTACTGGGGCCAACGTCCTGACTTTC
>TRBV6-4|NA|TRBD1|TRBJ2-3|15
CASSDGDRATDTQYF
TGTGCCAGCAGTGACGGGGACAGGGCCACAGATACGCAGTATTTT
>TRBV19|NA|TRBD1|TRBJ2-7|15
CASSPPDRGIYEQYF
TGTGCCAGTAGTCCTCCCGACAGGGGGATATACGAGCAGTACTTC
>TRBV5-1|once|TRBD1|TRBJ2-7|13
CASSSGQTYEQYF
TGCGCCAGCAGTTCGGGACAGACCTACGAGCAGTACTTC
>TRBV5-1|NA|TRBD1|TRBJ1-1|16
CASSLMTGAMNTEAFF
TGCGCCAGCAGCTTGATGACAGGGGCTATGAACACTGAAGCTTTCTTT
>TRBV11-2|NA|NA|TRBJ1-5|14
CASSPGGEVQPQHF
TGTGCCAGCAGCCCCGGGGGAGAAGTTCAGCCCCAGCATTTT
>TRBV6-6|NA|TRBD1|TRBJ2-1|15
CASKQRDRVYHEQFF
TGTGCCAGCAAACAACGGGACAGGGTTTACCATGAGCAGTTCTTC
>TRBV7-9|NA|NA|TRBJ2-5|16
CASSLPPGHGEETQYF
TGTGCCAGCAGCTTACCACCGGGACACGGGGAAGAGACCCAGTACTTC